This T cell receptor beta chain emerged from a study of identical twins. Notes on the study in general: Monozygotic twin pairs showed more out-of-frame TCR alpha sharing than models estimated. Partial confounding of zero-insertion analyses by invariant MAIT and iNKT cells was possible.

TCRdb independently ran MiXCR on the 5' RACE reads; one entry per CDR3 protein. The sample yields fewer than 500,000 distinct CDR3 sequences, 13% to 15% seen once. All donors were healthy, and all were Caucasian. This clonotype was counted ten times or more. The antigen remains unidentified. This sample also appeared in a second study, on yellow fever vaccine responses in identical twins. As reported in that work: Vaccine T cell responses of twins reportedly seemed partly convergent and partly personalized.

The sample taken for sequencing was CD4+ T cells sorted from blood. This TCR came from a woman between 18 and 30 years old in good health.

In DNA, the CDR3 is TGTGCCAGCAGCTCGCCAGGGAGTCGAGAGACCCAGTACTTC. Translating gives CASSSPGSRETQYF. The chain has TRBV11-2 and TRBJ2-5; D is perhaps TRBD1 or TRBD2 (5 bases each). This CDR3 is built from 14 residues. Germline V gene lookup returns CDR1 SGHAT and CDR2 FQNNGV. The V end was cut by 4 bases, the J end by 4 bases, with 13 bases between.